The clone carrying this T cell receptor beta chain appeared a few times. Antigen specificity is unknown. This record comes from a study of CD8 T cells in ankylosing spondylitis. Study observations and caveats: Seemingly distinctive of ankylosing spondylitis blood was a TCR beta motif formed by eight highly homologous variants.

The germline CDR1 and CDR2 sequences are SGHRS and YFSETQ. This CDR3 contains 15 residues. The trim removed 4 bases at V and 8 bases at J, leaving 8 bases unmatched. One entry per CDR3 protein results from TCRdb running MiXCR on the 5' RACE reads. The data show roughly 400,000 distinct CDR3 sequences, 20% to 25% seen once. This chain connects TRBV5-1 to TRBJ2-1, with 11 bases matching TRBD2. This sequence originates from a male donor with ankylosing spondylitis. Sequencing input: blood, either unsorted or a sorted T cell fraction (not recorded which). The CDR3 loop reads CASSALAGGGDEQFF. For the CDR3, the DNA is TGCGCCAGCAGCGCCCTAGCGGGAGGTGGTGATGAGCAGTTCTTC.